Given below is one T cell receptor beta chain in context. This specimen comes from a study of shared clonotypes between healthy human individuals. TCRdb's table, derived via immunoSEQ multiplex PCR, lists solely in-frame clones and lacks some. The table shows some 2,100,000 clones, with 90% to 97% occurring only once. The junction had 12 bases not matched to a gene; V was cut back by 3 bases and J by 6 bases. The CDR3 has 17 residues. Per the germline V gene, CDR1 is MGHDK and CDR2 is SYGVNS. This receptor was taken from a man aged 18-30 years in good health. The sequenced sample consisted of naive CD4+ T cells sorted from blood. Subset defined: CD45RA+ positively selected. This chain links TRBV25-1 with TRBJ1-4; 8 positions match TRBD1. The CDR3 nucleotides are TGTGCCAGCAGTGAGGGGCAGGGGGCGGGAGCGGATGAAAAACTGTTTTTT. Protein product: CASSEGQGAGADEKLFF.